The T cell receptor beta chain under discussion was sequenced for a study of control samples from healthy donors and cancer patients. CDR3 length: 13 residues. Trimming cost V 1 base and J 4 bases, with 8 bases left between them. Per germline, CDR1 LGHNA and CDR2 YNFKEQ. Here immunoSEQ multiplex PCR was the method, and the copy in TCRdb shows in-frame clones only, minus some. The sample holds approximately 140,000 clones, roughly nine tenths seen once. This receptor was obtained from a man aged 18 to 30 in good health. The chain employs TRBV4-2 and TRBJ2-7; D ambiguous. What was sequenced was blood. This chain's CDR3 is CASSQGSEYEQYF. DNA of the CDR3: TGTGCCAGCAGCCAAGGGTCCGAATACGAGCAGTACTTC.